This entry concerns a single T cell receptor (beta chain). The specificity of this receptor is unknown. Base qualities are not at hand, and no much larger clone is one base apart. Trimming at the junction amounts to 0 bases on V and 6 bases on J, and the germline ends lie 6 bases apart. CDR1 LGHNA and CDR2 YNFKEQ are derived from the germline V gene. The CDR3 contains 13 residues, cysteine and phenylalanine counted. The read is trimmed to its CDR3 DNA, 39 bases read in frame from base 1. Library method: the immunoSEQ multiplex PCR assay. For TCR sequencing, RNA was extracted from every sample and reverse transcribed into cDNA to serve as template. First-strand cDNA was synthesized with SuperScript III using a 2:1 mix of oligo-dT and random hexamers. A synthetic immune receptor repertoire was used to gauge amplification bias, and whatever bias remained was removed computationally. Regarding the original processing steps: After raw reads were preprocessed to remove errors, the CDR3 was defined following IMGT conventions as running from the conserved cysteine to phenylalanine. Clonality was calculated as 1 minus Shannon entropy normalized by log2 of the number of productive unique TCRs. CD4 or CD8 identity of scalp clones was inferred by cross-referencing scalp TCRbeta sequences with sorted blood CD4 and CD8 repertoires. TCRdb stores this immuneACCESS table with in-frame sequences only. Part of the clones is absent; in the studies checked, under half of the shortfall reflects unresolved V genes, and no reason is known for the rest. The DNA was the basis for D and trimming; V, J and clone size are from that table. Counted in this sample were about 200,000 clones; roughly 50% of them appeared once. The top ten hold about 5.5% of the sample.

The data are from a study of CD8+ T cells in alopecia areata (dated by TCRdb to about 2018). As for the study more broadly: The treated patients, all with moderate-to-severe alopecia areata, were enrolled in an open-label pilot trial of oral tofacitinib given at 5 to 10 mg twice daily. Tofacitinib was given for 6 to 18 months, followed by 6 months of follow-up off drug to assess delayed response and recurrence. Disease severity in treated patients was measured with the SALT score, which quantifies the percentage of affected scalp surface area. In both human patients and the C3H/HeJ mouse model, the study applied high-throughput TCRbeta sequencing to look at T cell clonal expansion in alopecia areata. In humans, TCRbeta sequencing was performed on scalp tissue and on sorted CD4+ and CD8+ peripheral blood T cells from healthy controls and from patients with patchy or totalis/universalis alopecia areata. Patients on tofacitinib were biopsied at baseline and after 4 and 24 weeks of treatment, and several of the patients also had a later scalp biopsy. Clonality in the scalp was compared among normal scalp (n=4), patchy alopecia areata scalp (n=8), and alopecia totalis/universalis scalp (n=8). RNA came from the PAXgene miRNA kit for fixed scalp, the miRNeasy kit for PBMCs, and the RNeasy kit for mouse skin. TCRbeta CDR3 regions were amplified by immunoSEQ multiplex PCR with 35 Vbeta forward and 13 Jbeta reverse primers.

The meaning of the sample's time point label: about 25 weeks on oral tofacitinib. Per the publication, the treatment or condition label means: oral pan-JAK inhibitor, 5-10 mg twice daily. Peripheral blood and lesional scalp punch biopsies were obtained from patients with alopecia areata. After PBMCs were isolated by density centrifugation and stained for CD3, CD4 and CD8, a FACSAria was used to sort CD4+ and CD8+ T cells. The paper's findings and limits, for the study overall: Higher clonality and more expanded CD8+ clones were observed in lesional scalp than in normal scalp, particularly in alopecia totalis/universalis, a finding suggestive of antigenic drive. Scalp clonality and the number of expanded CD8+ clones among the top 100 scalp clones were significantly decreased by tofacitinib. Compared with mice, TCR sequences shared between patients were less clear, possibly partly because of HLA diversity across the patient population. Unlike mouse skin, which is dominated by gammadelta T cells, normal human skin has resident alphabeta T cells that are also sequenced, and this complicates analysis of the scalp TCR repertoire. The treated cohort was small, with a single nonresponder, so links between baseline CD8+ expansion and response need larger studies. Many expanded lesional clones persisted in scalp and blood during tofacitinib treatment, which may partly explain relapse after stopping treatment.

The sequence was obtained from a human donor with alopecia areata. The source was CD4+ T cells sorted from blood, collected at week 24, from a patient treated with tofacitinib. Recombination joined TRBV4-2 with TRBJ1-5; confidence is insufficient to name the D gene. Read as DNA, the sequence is TGTGCCAGCAGCCAAGATTCTCTTCAGCCCCAGCATTTT. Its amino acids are CASSQDSLQPQHF.